This is a list of T cell receptor beta chains from one sample in a study of cytomegalovirus exposure and HLA in healthy donors. Produced via immunoSEQ multiplex PCR; TCRdb's table is partial and in-frame only. The sample yields 150,000 to 200,000 clones, around 80% seen once. Sequencing was done on a sample of PBMCs. Receptor source: a woman aged 18-30 years in good health and CMV-seropositive. Both conserved end residues are part of each CDR3. The D gene is left open where the match is weak. Size tells how often a clone was seen (once, few, many) or the class of an expanded clone, and some rows leave it out.

cdr3_length j_call d_call v_call clone_size cdr3_nt cdr3_aa
15 TRBJ1-5 . TRBV5-6 . TGTGCCAGCAGCTTGGGACAGGCCAGATATCAGCCCCAGCATTTT CASSLGQARYQPQHF
14 TRBJ1-1 TRBD1 TRBV5-5 once TGTGCCAGCAGCACGACAGGGGCTAACACTGAAGCTTTCTTT CASSTTGANTEAFF
14 TRBJ2-1 TRBD2 TRBV19 . TGTGCCAGCCTAGCGGGGGGGCCCAACAATGAGCAGTTCTTC CASLAGGPNNEQFF
13 TRBJ2-7 . TRBV9 . TGTGCCAGCAGCGCACACCCCAGGGACGAGCAGTACTTC CASSAHPRDEQYF
13 TRBJ1-1 . TRBV9 . TGTGCCAGCAGCGTATCTCTTGCGGGTGAAGCTTTCTTT CASSVSLAGEAFF
16 TRBJ2-1 TRBD2 TRBV6-5 . TGTGCCAGCAGTTACCGCACTAGCGGGGGGCGAAATGAGCAGTTCTTC CASSYRTSGGRNEQFF
14 TRBJ2-4 . TRBV30 . TGTGCCTGGAGGGTGCCATGGTCTCCACTCATTCAGTACTTC CAWRVPWSPLIQYF
17 TRBJ2-2 . TRBV5-4 . TGTGCCAGCAGCTTTGGGGGGATCTCGGGTGGGACCGGGGAGCTGTTTTTT CASSFGGISGGTGELFF
15 TRBJ1-2 TRBD1 TRBV6-5 . TGTGCCAGCAGTTACGACTTGACAGGGCACTATGGCTACACCTTC CASSYDLTGHYGYTF
15 TRBJ2-2 . TRBV9 once TGTGCCAGCCCAACCGAGGCTTCGAACACCGGGGAGCTGTTTTTT CASPTEASNTGELFF
14 TRBJ2-5 TRBD2 TRBV29-1 . TGCAGCGTTGCGCTAGCGGAACCTCAAGAGACCCAGTACTTC CSVALAEPQETQYF
12 TRBJ2-1 . TRBV28 . TGTGCCAGCGGTTGGGGGCAGGGTGAGCAGTTCTTC CASGWGQGEQFF
14 TRBJ1-2 . TRBV7-9 few TGTGCCAGCAGCAGCGGTCCTACCGAATATGGCTACACCTTC CASSSGPTEYGYTF
13 TRBJ1-2 . TRBV19 . TGTGCCAGTAGCCCCGGTATCCATGGGCTGTACACCTTC CASSPGIHGLYTF
17 TRBJ2-3 TRBD2 TRBV2 . TGTGCCTGGGGGACTAGTGAGTTTGGGCCTAGCACAGATACGCAGTATTTT CAWGTSEFGPSTDTQYF
16 TRBJ2-1 . TRBV15 . TGTGCCACTCCCCTCCGGGCTCTAGGACTCTACAATGAGCAGTTCTTC CATPLRALGLYNEQFF
13 TRBJ1-5 . TRBV27 . TGTGCCAGTGCACAGGGCTCCAATCAGCCCCAGCATTTT CASAQGSNQPQHF
14 TRBJ1-6 TRBD1 TRBV15 few TGTGCCACCTCAACCCTAGGGGGCGAAGAGACCCTCCACTTT CATSTLGGEETLHF
14 TRBJ1-2 . TRBV14 . TGTGCCAGCAGCCAAGACGGCAGGGACTATGGCTACACCTTC CASSQDGRDYGYTF
15 TRBJ2-3 TRBD1 TRBV11-2 . TGTGCCAGCAGCTTTCGGGACAGGGACACAGATACGCAGTATTTT CASSFRDRDTDTQYF
16 TRBJ2-3 TRBD1 TRBV7-8 . TGTGCCAGCAGCTCGAAAACCGGGACAGGGGGGGCGACGCAGTATTTT CASSSKTGTGGATQYF
14 TRBJ2-7 . TRBV9 . TGTGCCAGCAGGGAAAGGGAGGTATCTTACGAGCAGTACTTC CASREREVSYEQYF
17 TRBJ2-7 TRBD1 TRBV7-2 once TGTGCCATCGCCCCTAATCGGACAGGGAGCGGTGGCTACGAGCAGTACTTC CAIAPNRTGSGGYEQYF
11 TRBJ1-3 . TRBV28 . TGTGCCAGCAAAGCCGCAAACACCATATATTTT CASKAANTIYF
18 TRBJ1-2 TRBD1 TRBV5-1 once TGCGCCAGCAGCTTGGGAGGGACAGGGGGCGACCGGGGCTATGGCTACACCTTC CASSLGGTGGDRGYGYTF
17 TRBJ1-6 TRBD1 TRBV9 few TGTGCCAGCAGCGTAGCCCAGGGGGACTCCTATAATTCACCCCTCCACTTT CASSVAQGDSYNSPLHF
17 TRBJ2-1 TRBD1 TRBV5-6 . TGTGCCAGCAGCTTTGGCCCCGCAGGGGGCGCTGAAAATGAGCAGTTCTTC CASSFGPAGGAENEQFF
14 TRBJ1-2 TRBD1 TRBV19 . TGTGCCAGTAGTGTCGACAGGGGCATAGATGGCTACACCTTC CASSVDRGIDGYTF
17 TRBJ2-6 . TRBV10-1 . TGCGCCAGCAGTGACCCAGGGGAGACCTCTGGGGCCAACGTCCTGACTTTC CASSDPGETSGANVLTF
13 TRBJ2-7 . TRBV10-2 . TGCGCCAGCAGGGCGGGGAGCTCCTACGAGCAGTACTTC CASRAGSSYEQYF
15 TRBJ1-5 TRBD1 TRBV27 . TGTGCCAGCAGTTATTCTCAGGGGGCTGATCAGCCCCAGCATTTT CASSYSQGADQPQHF
15 TRBJ1-6 TRBD1 TRBV9 . TGTGCCAGCAGCGTAAGGGACAGGCAAAATTCACCCCTCCACTTT CASSVRDRQNSPLHF
15 TRBJ1-4 TRBD1 TRBV9 . TGTGCCAGCAGCCTGACCGGGACAGATTGGGAAAAACTGTTTTTT CASSLTGTDWEKLFF
17 TRBJ2-3 TRBD2 TRBV7-6 . TGTGCCAGCAGCCTAAGCGCGCGGGGGGAGGGCACAGATACGCAGTATTTT CASSLSARGEGTDTQYF
16 TRBJ1-2 . TRBV5-6 . TGTGCCAGCAGCTTGGGGCCAGGGACGGGAGGAAATGGCTACACCTTC CASSLGPGTGGNGYTF
15 TRBJ1-6 . TRBV15 . TGTGCCACCAGCAGAGCGAGAACAGGGACATCACCCCTCCACTTT CATSRARTGTSPLHF
15 TRBJ1-2 TRBD1 TRBV6-1 . TGTGCCAGCAGTGGAGTCCTAGACAGGGTGGGCGGCTACACCTTC CASSGVLDRVGGYTF
14 TRBJ1-5 . TRBV19 once TGTGCCACCGACTCTACAGGGAGTCATCAGCCCCAGCATTTT CATDSTGSHQPQHF
17 TRBJ2-3 TRBD2 TRBV5-1 . TGCGCCAGCAGCTTGGTGCGGGGGGCAGGTGTCACAGATACGCAGTATTTT CASSLVRGAGVTDTQYF
14 TRBJ1-4 . TRBV5-1 . TGCGCCAGCAGTTCCGGCGGGCCCGGTGAAAAACTGTTTTTT CASSSGGPGEKLFF
16 TRBJ2-7 TRBD2 TRBV6-1 . TGTGCCAGCAGTGAAGGGCTAGCGGGGGGGTCCTACGAGCAGTACTTC CASSEGLAGGSYEQYF
13 TRBJ1-1 . TRBV10-3 . TGTGCCATCACTGCTGGACAGAACACTGAAGCTTTCTTT CAITAGQNTEAFF
16 TRBJ2-2 TRBD2 TRBV6-5 . TGTGCCAGCAGTTACACTAGCGGGGGGATAGCCGGGGAGCTGTTTTTT CASSYTSGGIAGELFF
15 TRBJ2-1 TRBD2 TRBV19 . TGTGCCAGTAGTACCACTAGCGGGGAGTTCAATGAGCAGTTCTTC CASSTTSGEFNEQFF
15 TRBJ1-3 TRBD1 TRBV5-1 few TGCGCCAGCAGCTACGGGACAGCCTCTGGAAACACCATATATTTT CASSYGTASGNTIYF
13 TRBJ1-2 . TRBV5-1 . TGCGCCAGCCAGGACACTACTACCTGTGGCTACACCTTC CASQDTTTCGYTF
14 TRBJ2-1 TRBD2 TRBV7-9 few TGTGCCAGCAGCGATAGCGGGGGGCCTTACGTGGCGTTCTTC CASSDSGGPYVAFF
15 TRBJ1-1 TRBD1 TRBV6-1 . TGTGCCAGCAGTGTAACACAGGGGGCCATCGCTGAAGCTTTCTTT CASSVTQGAIAEAFF